This TCR beta chain emerged from a study of blood T cells in healthy people across ages. Study findings and constraints: Those diversity estimates obtained from one million T cells were thought to be underestimates.

Notes on this clonotype: Its antigen is not identified.

Primed by a sample-barcoded 5' primer and a J-beta primer mix, a second PCR proceeded for about 7 to 12 cycles. MiXCR was run by TCRdb on the 5' RACE reads, yielding one entry per CDR3 protein. The sample holds about 1.4 million distinct CDR3 sequences, approximately 59% seen once. The CDR3 has 16 amino acids. Looked up from germline, CDR1 is SEHNR and CDR2 is FQNEAQ (reference sequence). The junction had 13 bases not matched to a gene; V was cut back by 2 bases and J by 12 bases. Sequencing input: blood. This chain connects TRBV7-9 to TRBJ2-1; 10 positions match TRBD1. This receptor was obtained from a man between 18 and 29 years old in good health. The CDR3 nucleotides are TGTGCCAGCAGCTTATATGGGGGGACAGGGGCCGGCCGGCAGTTCTTC. Residues: CASSLYGGTGAGRQFF.